This T cell receptor (beta chain) was documented in a study of long-term antiretroviral therapy in people with HIV. It was version v3.0 of the immunoSEQ assay that was run at survey level. Sequenced by immunoSEQ multiplex PCR; TCRdb stores in-frame clones only, minus some. Found here are over 25,000 clones, 93% of them singletons; the top ten hold 10%. The United States was where all participants with HIV were treated. The germline CDR1 and CDR2 sequences are SQVTM and ANQGSEA. This CDR3 region has 14 residues. V was trimmed by 4 bases and J by 5 bases, leaving 15 bases between them. This sequence joins TRBV29-1 and TRBJ2-1; D is possibly TRBD2 (6 bases). The starting material was unsorted PBMCs, obtained 6.2 years after starting antiretroviral therapy. This clonotype originated in a man aged 35 to 55 with HIV. CDR3 nucleotide sequence: TGCAGCGTTGTACCGGGACTGCACCACAATGAGCAGTTCTTC. Protein: CSVVPGLHHNEQFF.